Listed below are T cell receptor beta chains from one sample, sequenced in a study of T cell responses to AZD1222 COVID-19 vaccine. The repertoire was sequenced with immunoSEQ multiplex PCR; TCRdb's copy has only in-frame clones and lacks some. The data show roughly 110,000 clones, around nine tenths seen once. This material consisted of peripheral blood, taken 28 days after the second AZD1222 dose. The receptor set was obtained from an adult who received the AZD1222 COVID-19 vaccine. CDR3s include the opening cysteine and the closing phenylalanine or tryptophan. Fields, in order: D gene, clone size, J gene, V gene, CDR3 DNA, CDR3 protein. The D gene is left open where the match is weak. Clone size is given for some rows only: seen once, a few or many times, or a class if the clone is expanded.

d_gene: -
abundance: -
j_gene: TRBJ2-7
v_gene: TRBV7-9
CDR3nt: TGTGCCAGCAGCTTAGAGGGGGATACCTACGAGCAGTACTTC
CDR3aa: CASSLEGDTYEQYF

d_gene: -
abundance: -
j_gene: TRBJ1-1
v_gene: TRBV20-1
CDR3nt: TGCAGTGCTACCGGAGGTGGCGAGGCTTTCTTT
CDR3aa: CSATGGGEAFF

d_gene: TRBD1
abundance: once
j_gene: TRBJ2-5
v_gene: TRBV5-4
CDR3nt: TGTGCCAGCAGCTCTGGACAGGGGAAGGAAGAGACCCAGTACTTC
CDR3aa: CASSSGQGKEETQYF

d_gene: -
abundance: few
j_gene: TRBJ2-5
v_gene: TRBV3-1/TRBV3-2
CDR3nt: TGTGCCAGCAGCCAACGGGGGCCAAGGACCCAGTACTTC
CDR3aa: CASSQRGPRTQYF

d_gene: -
abundance: -
j_gene: TRBJ1-2
v_gene: TRBV29-1
CDR3nt: TGCAGCGTTGGGGTACAGGGACCCAACTATGGCTACACCTTC
CDR3aa: CSVGVQGPNYGYTF

d_gene: TRBD1
abundance: -
j_gene: TRBJ2-2
v_gene: TRBV3-1/TRBV3-2
CDR3nt: TGTGCCAGCAGCCCGACAGGGGTCGGGGAGCTGTTTTTT
CDR3aa: CASSPTGVGELFF

d_gene: -
abundance: -
j_gene: TRBJ2-2
v_gene: TRBV2
CDR3nt: TGTGCCAGTCGAGGAGGAGGGGGCAGGAGCACCGGGGAGCTGTTTTTT
CDR3aa: CASRGGGGRSTGELFF

d_gene: TRBD1
abundance: -
j_gene: TRBJ2-7
v_gene: TRBV30
CDR3nt: TGTGCCTGGAGTACCCGAGGGACAGGGGAATATTACGAGCAGTACTTC
CDR3aa: CAWSTRGTGEYYEQYF

d_gene: -
abundance: once
j_gene: TRBJ2-7
v_gene: TRBV7-6
CDR3nt: TGTGCCAGCAGCCCAGAGGGGAGCTCCTACGAGCAGTACTTC
CDR3aa: CASSPEGSSYEQYF

d_gene: -
abundance: -
j_gene: TRBJ2-3
v_gene: TRBV7-6
CDR3nt: TGTGCCAGCAGCCTCGAAAACCCCCCAGATACGCAGTATTTT
CDR3aa: CASSLENPPDTQYF

d_gene: TRBD1
abundance: -
j_gene: TRBJ1-5
v_gene: TRBV19
CDR3nt: TGTGCCAGTAGTACTGCCGGGACAGGGCTTAATCAGCCCCAGCATTTT
CDR3aa: CASSTAGTGLNQPQHF

d_gene: TRBD1
abundance: -
j_gene: TRBJ2-1
v_gene: TRBV5-6
CDR3nt: TGTGCCAGCAGACAACAGGGGATCCCCAATGAGCAGTTCTTC
CDR3aa: CASRQQGIPNEQFF

d_gene: TRBD1
abundance: once
j_gene: TRBJ1-1
v_gene: TRBV6-6
CDR3nt: TGTGCCAGCAGACCCGGGACAGGGAATGAAGCTTTCTTT
CDR3aa: CASRPGTGNEAFF

d_gene: -
abundance: once
j_gene: TRBJ1-1
v_gene: TRBV12-3/TRBV12-4
CDR3nt: TGTGCCAGCAGGGCCCTAAACACTGAAGCTTTCTTT
CDR3aa: CASRALNTEAFF

d_gene: -
abundance: -
j_gene: TRBJ1-3
v_gene: TRBV9
CDR3nt: TGTGCCAGCAGCGTAGCTTCCCAGGCCTCTGGAAACACCATATATTTT
CDR3aa: CASSVASQASGNTIYF

d_gene: -
abundance: -
j_gene: TRBJ2-3
v_gene: TRBV3-1/TRBV3-2
CDR3nt: TGTGCCAGCAGCCAAGAAGGGGGGGCAGATACGCAGTATTTT
CDR3aa: CASSQEGGADTQYF

d_gene: TRBD1
abundance: -
j_gene: TRBJ1-1
v_gene: TRBV12-3/TRBV12-4
CDR3nt: TGTGCCAGCAGCCCCCAGGGGGACACTGAAGCTTTCTTT
CDR3aa: CASSPQGDTEAFF

d_gene: -
abundance: -
j_gene: TRBJ1-2
v_gene: TRBV5-1
CDR3nt: TGCGCCAGCAGCCAATTCCTGGACAAGGCTAACTATGGCTACACCTTC
CDR3aa: CASSQFLDKANYGYTF

d_gene: TRBD1
abundance: few
j_gene: TRBJ1-2
v_gene: TRBV3-1/TRBV3-2
CDR3nt: TGTGCCAGCAGCCAAGCGAGAGGGGGCCACTATGGCTACACCTTC
CDR3aa: CASSQARGGHYGYTF

d_gene: -
abundance: once
j_gene: TRBJ2-7
v_gene: TRBV4-2
CDR3nt: TGTGCCAGCAGCCAAGAACCACAGGGTAGCTCCTACGAGCAGTACTTC
CDR3aa: CASSQEPQGSSYEQYF

d_gene: TRBD1
abundance: -
j_gene: TRBJ1-1
v_gene: TRBV5-5
CDR3nt: TGTGCCAGCAGCTCCTCTTCAGGGGGGATGAACACTGAAGCTTTCTTT
CDR3aa: CASSSSSGGMNTEAFF

d_gene: -
abundance: -
j_gene: TRBJ1-5
v_gene: TRBV28
CDR3nt: TGTGCCAGCAGTTCGGGGGGCAGCAATCAGCCCCAGCATTTT
CDR3aa: CASSSGGSNQPQHF

d_gene: -
abundance: few
j_gene: TRBJ1-5
v_gene: TRBV28
CDR3nt: TGTGCCAGCAGCCCCCTGAGAACCAGGGCAGTATCTAGCAATCAGCCCCAGCATTTT
CDR3aa: CASSPLRTRAVSSNQPQHF

d_gene: -
abundance: -
j_gene: TRBJ1-1
v_gene: TRBV2
CDR3nt: TGTGCCAGCAGTTCCCTTTGGACGGTGAACACTGAAGCTTTCTTT
CDR3aa: CASSSLWTVNTEAFF

d_gene: TRBD2
abundance: -
j_gene: TRBJ2-7
v_gene: TRBV6-1
CDR3nt: TGTGCCAGCGGGGTGGGGACTAGCGGCTACGAGCAGTACTTC
CDR3aa: CASGVGTSGYEQYF

d_gene: TRBD1
abundance: -
j_gene: TRBJ1-2
v_gene: TRBV5-5
CDR3nt: TGTGCCAGCGGGGACAGGCAGGGCTATGGCTACACCTTC
CDR3aa: CASGDRQGYGYTF

d_gene: TRBD2
abundance: -
j_gene: TRBJ2-2
v_gene: TRBV5-1
CDR3nt: TGCGCCAGCGACCCAGGCGGGGGGCCTACCGGGGAGCTGTTTTTT
CDR3aa: CASDPGGGPTGELFF

d_gene: -
abundance: -
j_gene: TRBJ1-2
v_gene: TRBV5-4
CDR3nt: TGTGCCAGCAGCTTGGACCGGGGGGCCTATGGCTACACCTTC
CDR3aa: CASSLDRGAYGYTF

d_gene: -
abundance: -
j_gene: TRBJ2-1
v_gene: TRBV7-2
CDR3nt: TGTGCCAGCAGCTTATCCGGGACCGACAATGAGCAGTTCTTC
CDR3aa: CASSLSGTDNEQFF

d_gene: TRBD1
abundance: -
j_gene: TRBJ1-5
v_gene: TRBV12-5
CDR3nt: TGTGCTAGTGGTTTCTTCCTCAGGGACAGGGGGCGAAGCAATCAGCCCCAGCATTTT
CDR3aa: CASGFFLRDRGRSNQPQHF

d_gene: -
abundance: -
j_gene: TRBJ1-1
v_gene: TRBV30
CDR3nt: TGTGCCTGGAGTGTCATGGGGGGCCGTGAAGCTTTCTTT
CDR3aa: CAWSVMGGREAFF

d_gene: -
abundance: -
j_gene: TRBJ2-7
v_gene: TRBV28
CDR3nt: TGTGCCAGCAGTTTGGCAGGGGGAGGGTCCTACGAGCAGTACTTC
CDR3aa: CASSLAGGGSYEQYF

d_gene: TRBD2
abundance: few
j_gene: TRBJ2-3
v_gene: TRBV11-1
CDR3nt: TGTGCCAGCAGCCCCTCCCCTAGCGGGCTTACAGATACGCAGTATTTT
CDR3aa: CASSPSPSGLTDTQYF

d_gene: -
abundance: -
j_gene: TRBJ1-2
v_gene: TRBV12-3/TRBV12-4
CDR3nt: TGTGCCAGCAGCCCTGGGGGGGACTATGGCTACACCTTC
CDR3aa: CASSPGGDYGYTF

d_gene: -
abundance: -
j_gene: TRBJ2-2
v_gene: TRBV12-5
CDR3nt: TGTGCTAGTGGTTTGTTCTTAGCTGGCCGGGACAACACCGGGGAGCTGTTTTTT
CDR3aa: CASGLFLAGRDNTGELFF

d_gene: -
abundance: -
j_gene: TRBJ1-4
v_gene: TRBV2
CDR3nt: TGTGCCAGCAGGCAGGAAAAACTGTTTTTT
CDR3aa: CASRQEKLFF

d_gene: -
abundance: -
j_gene: TRBJ2-7
v_gene: TRBV19
CDR3nt: TGTGCCAGTAGTATGCGGGGTCCCTCCTACGAGCAGTACTTC
CDR3aa: CASSMRGPSYEQYF

d_gene: -
abundance: once
j_gene: TRBJ1-5
v_gene: TRBV4-2
CDR3nt: TGTGCCAGCAGCCAAGGACTAACACCCGGAGGACAGCCCCAGCATTTT
CDR3aa: CASSQGLTPGGQPQHF

d_gene: TRBD2
abundance: -
j_gene: TRBJ2-1
v_gene: TRBV7-2
CDR3nt: TGTGCCAGCAGCCGGACGGTGGGGACTACCACATACAATGAGCAGTTCTTC
CDR3aa: CASSRTVGTTTYNEQFF

d_gene: -
abundance: -
j_gene: TRBJ2-4
v_gene: TRBV4-1
CDR3nt: TGCGCCAGCAGCCAAGATCGGGCAGGGCATGCCAAAAACATTCAGTACTTC
CDR3aa: CASSQDRAGHAKNIQYF

d_gene: TRBD1
abundance: -
j_gene: TRBJ1-6
v_gene: TRBV5-1
CDR3nt: TGCGCCAGCAGCTTGGTTCGGCAGGGGGCCAATTCACCCCTCCACTTT
CDR3aa: CASSLVRQGANSPLHF

d_gene: -
abundance: -
j_gene: TRBJ1-6
v_gene: TRBV12-3/TRBV12-4
CDR3nt: TGTGCCAGCAGTCCCGGGTTTTATTCACCCCTCCACTTT
CDR3aa: CASSPGFYSPLHF

d_gene: -
abundance: -
j_gene: TRBJ2-5
v_gene: TRBV24-1
CDR3nt: TGTGCCACCAGTGCGGGACAAACGTACCAAGAGACCCAGTACTTC
CDR3aa: CATSAGQTYQETQYF

d_gene: -
abundance: -
j_gene: TRBJ2-1
v_gene: TRBV27
CDR3nt: TGTGCCAGCAGTTTAATAGCGGCCCTCCGATACAATGAGCAGTTCTTC
CDR3aa: CASSLIAALRYNEQFF